This entry lists 5 T cell receptor beta chains sequenced from one sample in a study of shared clonotypes between healthy human individuals. The protocol was immunoSEQ multiplex PCR, while the TCRdb copy is restricted to in-frame clones and leaves out a portion. The top ten clones hold under 1.5% of a sample with some 2 million clones, over 85% of them seen once. CD45RO-negative, CCR7-positively selected cells formed the naive CD8 fraction, excluding terminally differentiated effector memory CD45RA+ cells. The sample taken for sequencing was naive CD8+ T cells sorted from blood. Receptors originate from a man younger than 30 in good health.

The gene calls are TRBV15 and TRBJ2-3; no firm D call. From germline, CDR1 is LNHNV and CDR2 YYDKDF (reference sequence). V was clipped by 0 bases and J by 6 bases, with 10 bases between them. The CDR3 consists of 14 residues. This CDR3 reads CATSREPAEDTQYF. CDR3 nucleotides: TGTGCCACCAGCAGAGAGCCCGCGGAGGATACGCAGTATTTT.

The chain carries TRBV4-3 and TRBJ2-7, with TRBD1 matching over 7 bases. CDR1 and CDR2 from the germline V gene are LGHNA and YSLEER. V trimming: 2 bases; J trimming: 5 bases; junction bases outside the gene matches: 6. This CDR3 is built from 14 residues. CDR3 in DNA: TGCGCCAGCAGCCAATACAGGGGTTCCCACGAGCAGTACTTC. Translating gives CASSQYRGSHEQYF.

The chain combines TRBV27 with TRBJ2-3; 8 positions match TRBD1. Germline lookup yields CDR1 MNHEY and CDR2 SMNVEV (reference sequence). The CDR3 totals 16 residues. V shed 6 bases and J 4 bases; nucleotides not matched to a gene: 12. CDR3 nucleotides: TGTGCCAGCAGCCTAGCCCCCGGGACAGGATCAGATACGCAGTATTTT. This encodes CASSLAPGTGSDTQYF.

The V call is TRBV2, the J call TRBJ2-1, with 16 bases that match TRBD2. Losses at the gene ends were 1 base for V and 4 bases for J; bases not matched to a gene: 13. Germline V CDR1 and CDR2: SNHLY, FYNNEI. This CDR3 spans 21 amino acids. CDR3 loop: CASSEVVPGLAGGPGYNEQFF. The CDR3 DNA reads TGTGCCAGCAGTGAAGTTGTTCCGGGACTAGCGGGGGGGCCGGGTTACAATGAGCAGTTCTTC.

The gene calls are TRBV6-5 and TRBJ1-3, with TRBD1 matching over 7 bases. V lost 4 bases to trimming and J lost 4 bases; unmatched junction nucleotides: 4. The CDR3 loop spans 14 amino acids. In germline, CDR1 is MNHEY, CDR2 SVGAGI. CDR3: CASSSTGSGNTIYF. The CDR3 region has the DNA TGTGCCAGCAGTTCGACAGGGTCCGGAAACACCATATATTTT.